Shown below are 30 T cell receptor beta chains from a single sample sequenced in a study of blood T cell repertoires in COVID-19. The assay was immunoSEQ multiplex PCR, and TCRdb's table has in-frame clones only and misses some. Among 100,000 to 150,000 clones listed, approximately 82% were seen once. Specimen: peripheral blood. These receptors were taken from a woman in her 50s with acute or convalescent COVID-19.

V and J are TRBV18 and TRBJ1-2; 8 bases are a match to TRBD1. Germline V gives CDR1 KGHSH, CDR2 LQKENI. After removal of 6 bases from V and 4 bases from J, the junction contained 7 bases not matched to a gene. This CDR3 is 14 amino acids long. CDR3 amino acids: CASSLRDRPYGYTF. In DNA, the CDR3 is TGTGCCAGCTCCCTCCGGGACAGGCCCTATGGCTACACCTTC. Full variable domain (outside the CDR3, taken from reference TRBV18 and TRBJ1-2): NAGVMQNPRHLVRRRGQEARLRCSPMKGHSHVYWYRQLPEEGLKFMVYLQKENIIDESGMPKERFSAEFPKEGPSILRIQQVVRGDSAAYFCASSLRDRPYGYTFGSGTRLTVV.

The V gene is TRBV25-1, the J gene TRBJ1-5; D gene ambiguous. The CDR3 runs to 14 residues. The germline V and J ends were trimmed by 3 bases and 9 bases, with 15 bases remaining between them. Germline V gives CDR1 MGHDK, CDR2 SYGVNS. CDR3 sequence (DNA): TGTGCCAGCAGTGAGTCCGGGGAGTGGGGGCCCCAGCATTTT. It yields the protein CASSESGEWGPQHF.

The DNA of the CDR3 is TGTGCCAGCAGCACAGACAGTGCCACTGAAGCTTTCTTT. Translated: CASSTDSATEAFF. The gene calls are TRBV7-3 and TRBJ1-1; tentatively, D is TRBD1 (5 bases). Germline V gene lookup returns CDR1 SGHTA and CDR2 FQGTGA. This CDR3 comprises 13 residues. The V end lost 5 bases, the J end lost 4 bases, and 11 bases lay between the germline ends. The variable domain in full, completed from reference TRBV7-3 and TRBJ1-1, reads GAGVSQTPSNKVTEKGKYVELRCDPISGHTALYWYRQSLGQGPEFLIYFQGTGAADDSGLPNDRFFAVRPEGSVSTLKIQRTERGDSAVYLCASSTDSATEAFFGQGTRLTVV.

CDR3 coding DNA: TGTGCCAGTAGGGGGACAGGGGGTACGAACACTGAAGCTTTCTTT. It specifies CASRGTGGTNTEAFF. The chain links TRBV19 to TRBJ1-1; the match to TRBD1 covers 11 bases. This CDR3 comprises 15 residues. Germline loops: CDR1 LNHDA, CDR2 SQIVND (reference sequence). J gave up 1 base and V 6 bases, and 4 bases lay outside the gene matches. Using reference TRBV19 and TRBJ1-1 for the parts outside the CDR3, the full variable domain is DGGITQSPKYLFRKEGQNVTLSCEQNLNHDAMYWYRQDPGQGLRLIYYSQIVNDFQKGDIAEGYSVSREKKESFPLTVTSAQKNPTAFYLCASRGTGGTNTEAFFGQGTRLTVV.

The J gene is TRBJ1-4, the V gene TRBV25-1; a possible D gene is TRBD1 (5 bases). This CDR3 spans 14 amino acids. Germline CDR1 reads MGHDK; CDR2 reads SYGVNS. Trimming pared 5 bases from V and 3 bases from J, leaving 10 bases between. The CDR3 region is CASSRGASNEKLFF. The CDR3 bases are TGTGCCAGCAGTCGTGGGGCCTCTAATGAAAAACTGTTTTTT.

The chain is built from TRBV7-9 and TRBJ1-2; TRBD1 agrees at 8 bases. This CDR3 contains 14 residues. The germline CDR1 and CDR2 sequences are SEHNR and FQNEAQ (reference sequence). Trimming removed 1 base from V and 7 bases from J; junction bases left unmatched: 5. The CDR3 sequence is CASSLGQGRLGYTF. The CDR3 coding sequence is TGTGCCAGCAGCTTAGGACAGGGGCGGCTTGGCTACACCTTC.

The chain couples TRBV19 to TRBJ1-3; TRBD1 might be the D (5 bases). Germline CDR1 reads LNHDA; CDR2 reads SQIVND (reference sequence). The germline V and J ends were trimmed by 6 bases and 0 bases, with 12 bases remaining between them. The CDR3 spans 15 residues. The CDR3: CASSAGLPSGNTIYF. CDR3 sequence (DNA): TGTGCCAGTAGCGCGGGACTGCCCTCTGGAAACACCATATATTTT.

This clone was counted a few times. V is TRBV28 and J is TRBJ2-5; 9 bases align to TRBD2. Per the germline V gene, CDR1 is MDHEN and CDR2 is SYDVKM. This CDR3 spans 13 amino acids. The J segment lost 4 bases and the V segment lost 6 bases, leaving 3 bases of the junction unmatched. The chain's CDR3 is CASSYSGGETQYF. The CDR3 DNA reads TGTGCCAGCAGCTATAGCGGGGGAGAGACCCAGTACTTC.

J is TRBJ2-1 and V is TRBV20-1; possibly TRBD2 for D (6 bases). V lost 6 bases and J 5 bases, leaving 8 bases between the germline ends. Germline CDR1 DFQATT, CDR2 SNEGSKA (reference sequence). CDR3 length equals 11 residues. The CDR3 loop is CSAGSNNEQFF. In DNA, the CDR3 is TGCAGTGCCGGGAGCAACAATGAGCAGTTCTTC.

The sample holds a few counts of this clone. V gene TRBV19 combines with J gene TRBJ1-2; 7 bases are a match to TRBD1. Germline V gives CDR1 LNHDA, CDR2 SQIVND (reference sequence). The CDR3 has 16 residues. The ends lost 7 bases at V and 7 bases at J; junction bases unmatched: 18. This CDR3 is CASKRRRGSISGGYTF. CDR3 coding DNA: TGTGCCAGTAAGCGGCGCAGGGGGTCAATTTCCGGTGGCTACACCTTC.

The chain has TRBV2 and TRBJ2-3; perhaps TRBD2 as D (6 bases). Trimming removed 7 bases from V and 0 bases from J, with 20 bases in between. Per the germline V gene, CDR1 is SNHLY and CDR2 is FYNNEI. This CDR3 is 17 amino acids long. CDR3 protein: CASTYPGTLPSTDTQYF. As DNA, the CDR3 is TGTGCCAGCACCTACCCCGGGACTCTACCTAGCACAGATACGCAGTATTTT.

The rearrangement uses TRBV11-2 and TRBJ1-1; D may be TRBD1 (6 bases). CDR3 length: 14 amino acids. The ends were cut back, 5 bases at V and 1 base at J, with 11 bases in the middle. Germline V lookup: CDR1 SGHAT, CDR2 FQNNGV. The CDR3 region has the DNA TGTGCCAGCAGCCGACGGACAGCGAACACTGAAGCTTTCTTT. This gives the protein CASSRRTANTEAFF.

The chain combines TRBV29-1 with TRBJ2-2, with a possible D match to TRBD2 (6 bases). V dropped 4 bases and J dropped 7 bases, with 10 bases sitting between them. Germline assignment: CDR1 SQVTM and CDR2 ANQGSEA. This CDR3 has 12 residues. The CDR3 DNA follows: TGCAGCGTTGGGGCGGGGCTCGGGGAGCTGTTTTTT. Encoded protein: CSVGAGLGELFF.

V usage is TRBV3-1 (or the pseudogene TRBV3-2) and J usage is TRBJ2-3, with a possible D match to TRBD2 (6 bases). Germline CDR1 reads LGHDT; CDR2 reads YNNKEL (reference sequence). The CDR3 loop spans 12 amino acids. V was clipped by 4 bases and J by 9 bases, with 11 bases between them. The CDR3 spells CASSPGERTQYF. The CDR3 nucleotides are TGTGCCAGCAGCCCGGGGGAGCGGACGCAGTATTTT.

This clone was seen only a few times. The CDR3 bases are TGTGCCAGCAGGACCGGGACAGTGAACTACGAGCAGTACTTC. Its translation: CASRTGTVNYEQYF. This chain joins TRBV2 and TRBJ2-7; 7 nucleotides line up with TRBD1. The CDR3 contains 14 residues. V shed 6 bases, J shed 3 bases, and the junction held 8 bases outside the gene matches. Germline CDR1 and CDR2: SNHLY and FYNNEI.

The CDR3 is CASSYSTGKHEQYF. The CDR3, as DNA: TGTGCCAGCAGTTACTCGACAGGGAAACACGAGCAGTACTTC. The V gene is TRBV6-5, the J gene TRBJ2-7, with 7 bases lining up with TRBD1. CDR1 is MNHEY, CDR2 SVGAGI, per germline. V was clipped by 0 bases and J by 5 bases; unmatched bases: 4. The CDR3 loop spans 14 amino acids.

The V call is TRBV2, the J call TRBJ2-7; D ambiguous. The V end lost 7 bases, the J end lost 4 bases, and 8 bases lay between the germline ends. Germline CDR1 SNHLY, CDR2 FYNNEI. This CDR3 is 11 amino acids long. The CDR3 DNA is TGTGCCAGCAAACAGATTTACGAGCAGTACTTC. Protein product: CASKQIYEQYF.

This clone was counted only a few times. This chain connects TRBV27 to TRBJ2-7; TRBD2 might be the D (5 bases). The CDR3 is made up of 15 amino acids. From germline, CDR1 is MNHEY and CDR2 SMNVEV (reference sequence). V lost 3 bases, J lost 2 bases, and 14 bases lay in between. CDR3 in amino acids: CASSLSVAQTYEQYF. The CDR3 nucleotides read TGTGCCAGCAGTTTGTCGGTAGCGCAGACCTACGAGCAGTACTTC.

The V gene is TRBV5-1, the J gene TRBJ2-1; possibly TRBD2 for D (6 bases). CDR1 is SGHRS and CDR2 is YFSETQ in the germline V gene. V was shortened by 0 bases and J by 5 bases, with 9 bases between the two germline ends. There are 14 residues in the CDR3. In DNA, the CDR3 is TGCGCCAGCAGCTTGGCTAGCGCCCACAATGAGCAGTTCTTC. As protein: CASSLASAHNEQFF.

This clone was observed at least ten times. The chain links TRBV19 to TRBJ2-7, with D possibly being TRBD1 (6 bases). Germline CDR1 LNHDA, CDR2 SQIVND (reference sequence). Deletions cut 4 bases from V and 2 bases from J, with 24 bases between. The CDR3 has 18 amino acids. CDR3 nucleotide sequence: TGTGCCAGTAGTAAGGGTTGGCAGGGGCGCGCGGTAACCTACGAGCAGTACTTC. Translated: CASSKGWQGRAVTYEQYF.

This clone appeared a single time. The chain recombines TRBV19 with TRBJ1-2; D unresolved. The CDR3 is 13 amino acids. V lost 9 bases and J lost 0, with 11 bases in between. Germline values: CDR1 LNHDA, CDR2 SQIVND (reference sequence). The CDR3 coding sequence is TGTGCCAGCCAGGACTTCACTAACTATGGCTACACCTTC. As protein: CASQDFTNYGYTF.

This clone appeared a single time. The V and J genes are TRBV15 and TRBJ1-4; 7 nucleotides align to TRBD1. This CDR3 region has 15 residues. Per germline, CDR1 LNHNV and CDR2 YYDKDF (reference sequence). The ends lost 0 bases at V and 5 bases at J; junction bases unmatched: 3. The CDR3 DNA follows: TGTGCCACCAGCAGAGATCCACAGGGGAATGAAAAACTGTTTTTT. Encoded protein: CATSRDPQGNEKLFF.

This sequence joins TRBV9 and TRBJ1-3; D not certain. CDR1 is SGDLS, CDR2 YYNGEE, per germline. V was clipped by 0 bases and J by 4 bases, with 14 bases between them. The CDR3 consists of 16 residues. The CDR3 here is CASSVVGTPEGNTIYF. Written as DNA, the CDR3 is TGTGCCAGCAGCGTAGTGGGTACACCGGAGGGAAACACCATATATTTT.

The table lists this clone with a few counts. DNA for the CDR3: TGTGCCAGCAGCCAGTACCCCGGGAGAATCAATGAGCAGTTCTTC. Protein: CASSQYPGRINEQFF. This chain links TRBV14 with TRBJ2-1; the D gene is possibly TRBD2 (6 bases). The V end lost 3 bases, the J end lost 6 bases, and 15 bases lay between the germline ends. Per germline, CDR1 SGHDN and CDR2 FVKESK. The CDR3 is 15 amino acids.

This clone was found a few times. CDR3 bases: TGCGCCAGCAGCCAAGATTTCCAGGGGCGCCAGCCCCAGCATTTT. This encodes CASSQDFQGRQPQHF. The J gene is TRBJ1-5, the V gene TRBV4-1, with TRBD1 as a possible D gene (6 bases). The V gene's germline CDR1 is MGHRA and CDR2 YSYEKL. Trimming took off 0 bases at V and 7 bases at J, with 13 bases between the two ends. CDR3 length equals 15 residues.

This clone has a handful of counts. The gene calls are TRBV5-1 and TRBJ2-7, with no clear D. The CDR3 totals 14 residues. CDR1 and CDR2 from the germline V gene are SGHRS and YFSETQ. V was clipped by 0 bases and J by 0 bases, with 7 bases between them. In nucleotides, the CDR3 is TGCGCCAGCAGCTTGGACAGCAGCTCCTACGAGCAGTACTTC. Amino acids: CASSLDSSSYEQYF.

In DNA, the CDR3 is TGTGCCAGCAGTCGAGGGGAAAAACTGTTTTTT. It codes for CASSRGEKLFF. The chain joins TRBV28 to TRBJ1-4; D remains ambiguous. Germline CDR1 and CDR2: MDHEN and SYDVKM. This CDR3 spans 11 amino acids. V was cut by 5 bases and J by 8 bases, with 6 bases left in between. Looking up the rest from reference TRBV28 and TRBJ1-4 gives the full variable domain: DVKVTQSSRYLVKRTGEKVFLECVQDMDHENMFWYRQDPGLGLRLIYFSYDVKMKEKGDIPEGYSVSREKKERFSLILESASTNQTSMYLCASSRGEKLFFGSGTQLSVL.

The chain links TRBV5-1 to TRBJ2-1; 7 positions match TRBD2. In germline, CDR1 is SGHRS, CDR2 YFSETQ. The CDR3 has 15 residues. The ends lost 4 bases at V and 8 bases at J; junction bases unmatched: 12. The CDR3 protein is CASSAIDGGFDEQFF. The CDR3, as DNA: TGCGCCAGCAGCGCCATCGACGGGGGGTTTGATGAGCAGTTCTTC.

This clone has just one count. The rearrangement uses TRBV27 and TRBJ1-1; a possible D gene is TRBD1 (5 bases). The CDR3 is 14 residues long. V lost 1 base and J 7 bases, leaving 13 bases between the germline ends. The V gene's germline CDR1 is MNHEY and CDR2 SMNVEV (reference sequence). The CDR3 here is CASSLYRGDGEAFF. The CDR3 nucleotides are TGTGCCAGCAGTTTATACCGCGGGGACGGTGAAGCTTTCTTT.

The rearrangement joins TRBV7-9 to TRBJ1-2, with 10 nucleotides matching TRBD1. The germline gives CDR1 SEHNR, CDR2 FQNEAQ (reference sequence). There are 15 residues in the CDR3. V was clipped by 4 bases and J by 4 bases; unmatched bases: 6. CDR3 nucleotides: TGTGCCAGCAGCTCCGACAGGGGGCGCACCTATGGCTACACCTTC. It is translated as CASSSDRGRTYGYTF.